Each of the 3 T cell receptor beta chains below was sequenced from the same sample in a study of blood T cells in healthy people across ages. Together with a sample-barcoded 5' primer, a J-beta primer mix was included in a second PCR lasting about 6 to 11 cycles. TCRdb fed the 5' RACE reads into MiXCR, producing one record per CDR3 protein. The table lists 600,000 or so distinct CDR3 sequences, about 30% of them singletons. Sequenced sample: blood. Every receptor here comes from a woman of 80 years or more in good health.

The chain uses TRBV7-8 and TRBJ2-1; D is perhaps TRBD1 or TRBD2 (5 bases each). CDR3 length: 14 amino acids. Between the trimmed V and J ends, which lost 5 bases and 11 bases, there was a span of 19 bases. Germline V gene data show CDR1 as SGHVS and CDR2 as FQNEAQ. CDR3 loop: CASSDQSRDAKQFF. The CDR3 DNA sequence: TGTGCCAGCAGCGACCAGTCCCGGGACGCCAAGCAGTTCTTC.

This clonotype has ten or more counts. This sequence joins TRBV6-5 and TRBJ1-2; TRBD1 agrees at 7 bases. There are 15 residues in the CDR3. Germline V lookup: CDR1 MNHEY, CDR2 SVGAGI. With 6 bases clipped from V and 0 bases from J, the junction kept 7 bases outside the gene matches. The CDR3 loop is CASSQWQGANYGYTF. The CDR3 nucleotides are TGTGCCAGCAGCCAGTGGCAGGGGGCTAACTATGGCTACACCTTC.

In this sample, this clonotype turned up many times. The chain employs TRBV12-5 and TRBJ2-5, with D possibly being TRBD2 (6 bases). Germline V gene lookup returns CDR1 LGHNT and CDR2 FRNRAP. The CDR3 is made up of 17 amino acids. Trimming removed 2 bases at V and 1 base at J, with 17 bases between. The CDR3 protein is CASGLYPGRGGQETQYF. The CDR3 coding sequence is TGTGCTAGTGGTTTGTACCCCGGGCGGGGAGGCCAAGAGACCCAGTACTTC.